This T cell receptor (beta chain) emerged from a study of CD8+CD57+ T cells in acquired aplastic anemia (dated by TCRdb to 2016 to 2019). With regard to the full study: Extracted DNA from sorted CD4+ and CD8+ cells averaged 3.2 ug, ranging from roughly 0.17 to 30 ug. CD8+CD57+ expansion was defined as frequency above the mean frequency observed in healthy subjects. Paper-wide results and their limitations: About 29 CD8+ CDR3 sequences were found to be shared between patients and controls, but these sequences appeared to be highly expressed in patients and within the immunodominant clones of the patients. Between patients and healthy controls, no significant difference in CD8+ Simpson's diversity was found (P=0.060).

In the case of this clonotype: Its binding antigen is unknown. At one end, the junction sequence differs from germline, possibly due to a read error.

Genomic DNA served as template for TCR beta VDJ combination and CDR3 sequence profiling. An Illumina HiSeq 2000 was used for TCR repertoire sequencing. The authors' pipeline ran thus. Repertoires were assessed using TRBV/TRBJ rearrangement plots, CDR3 size and DJ length profiles, and Simpson's diversity index. Whichever DNA sequence was most abundant in the deep sequencing data was defined as the immunodominant clone. CDR3 amino acid sequences were checked for sharing between subjects and were compared against published repertoires and the VDJdb database. TCRdb reprocessing: public reads trimmed at Q25 with fastp, clones called with MiXCR, in-frame beta chains kept. When rows share a CDR3 protein, they turn into one entry using the most common DNA and genes. The V and J calls were determined by TCRdb, not by the authors. The sample has approximately 190,000 distinct CDR3 sequences on record, roughly half of them singletons. The ten largest clonotypes hold around 9.7% of the sample.

Sequences ENHRY (CDR1) and SYGVKD (CDR2) are obtained from the germline V gene. The CDR3 sequence holds 13 residues, the cysteine and phenylalanine included. The retained sequence is limited to the CDR3, 39 bases, with the frame set at the first base. The patients picked for sequencing were ones in whom flow cytometry had shown an expansion of CD8+CD57+ cells. Every patient had severe acquired aplastic anemia, diagnosed using the International Study of Aplastic Anemia and Agranulocytosis and Camitta criteria. No therapy had been received by the patients at the time of blood sampling. TCR repertoires of sorted CD4+ and CD8+ blood T cells from severe aplastic anemia patients and healthy subjects were deep-sequenced in the study. Patients were enrolled in the USA under clinicaltrials.gov protocols 00001620, 01623167, 00001397, 00071045, 00081523 and 00961064. Ficoll-Paque density gradient centrifugation was used to isolate peripheral blood mononuclear cells. Before DNA extraction, CD4+ and CD8+ T cells were sorted with FACS or magnetic beads.

Sequencing was done on a sample of sorted CD4+, CD8+, or CD8+CD57+ T cells (not recorded which) from PBMCs. This receptor was identified in a human donor with aplastic anemia. The chain joins TRBV10-3 to TRBJ1-5; there is no confident call for the D gene. The DNA sequence is given as TGTGCCAGCAGTTACGGGGGCAATCAGCCCCAGCATTTT. Its coded protein is CASSYGGNQPQHF.